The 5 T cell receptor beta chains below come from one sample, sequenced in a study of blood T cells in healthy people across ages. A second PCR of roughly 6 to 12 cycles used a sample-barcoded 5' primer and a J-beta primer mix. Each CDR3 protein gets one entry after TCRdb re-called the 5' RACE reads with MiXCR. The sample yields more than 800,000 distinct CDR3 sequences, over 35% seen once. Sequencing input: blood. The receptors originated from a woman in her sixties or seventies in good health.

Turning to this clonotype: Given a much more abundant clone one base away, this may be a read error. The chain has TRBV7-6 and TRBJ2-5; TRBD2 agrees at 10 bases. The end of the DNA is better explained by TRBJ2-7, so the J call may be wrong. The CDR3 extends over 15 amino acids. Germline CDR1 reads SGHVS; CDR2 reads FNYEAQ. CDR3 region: CDSSSAGGTLYEQYF. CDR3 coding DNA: TGTGACAGCAGCTCAGCGGGGGGGACGCTCTACGAGCAGTACTTC.

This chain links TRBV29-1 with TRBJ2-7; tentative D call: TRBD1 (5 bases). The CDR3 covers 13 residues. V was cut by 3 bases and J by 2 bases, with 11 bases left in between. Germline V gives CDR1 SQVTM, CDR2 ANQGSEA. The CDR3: CSVDSGPPYEQYF. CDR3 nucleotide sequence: TGCAGCGTTGATTCAGGGCCCCCCTACGAGCAGTACTTC.

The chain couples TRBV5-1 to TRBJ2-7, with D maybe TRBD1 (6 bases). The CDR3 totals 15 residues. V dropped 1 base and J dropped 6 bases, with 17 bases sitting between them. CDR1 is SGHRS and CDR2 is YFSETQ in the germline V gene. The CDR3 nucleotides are TGCGCCAGCAGCTTGACCGCGGTTCAGGGGCGCGAGCAGTACTTC. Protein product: CASSLTAVQGREQYF. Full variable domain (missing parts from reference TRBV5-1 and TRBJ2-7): KAGVTQTPRYLIKTRGQQVTLSCSPISGHRSVSWYQQTPGQGLQFLFEYFSETQRNKGNFPGRFSGRQFSNSRSEMNVSTLELGDSALYLCASSLTAVQGREQYFGPGTRLTVT.

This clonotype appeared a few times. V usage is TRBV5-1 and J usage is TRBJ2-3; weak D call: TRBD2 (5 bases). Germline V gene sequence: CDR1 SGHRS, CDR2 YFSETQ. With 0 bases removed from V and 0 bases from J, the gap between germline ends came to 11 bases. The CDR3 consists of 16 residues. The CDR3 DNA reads TGCGCCAGCAGCTTGGTGAGCGGAGTCAGCACAGATACGCAGTATTTT. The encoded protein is CASSLVSGVSTDTQYF.

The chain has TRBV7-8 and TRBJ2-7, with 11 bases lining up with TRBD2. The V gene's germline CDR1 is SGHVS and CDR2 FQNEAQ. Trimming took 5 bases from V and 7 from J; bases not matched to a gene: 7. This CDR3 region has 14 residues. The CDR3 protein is CASSGTSGLSEQYF. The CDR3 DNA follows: TGTGCCAGCAGCGGGACTAGCGGCCTCTCGGAGCAGTACTTC.